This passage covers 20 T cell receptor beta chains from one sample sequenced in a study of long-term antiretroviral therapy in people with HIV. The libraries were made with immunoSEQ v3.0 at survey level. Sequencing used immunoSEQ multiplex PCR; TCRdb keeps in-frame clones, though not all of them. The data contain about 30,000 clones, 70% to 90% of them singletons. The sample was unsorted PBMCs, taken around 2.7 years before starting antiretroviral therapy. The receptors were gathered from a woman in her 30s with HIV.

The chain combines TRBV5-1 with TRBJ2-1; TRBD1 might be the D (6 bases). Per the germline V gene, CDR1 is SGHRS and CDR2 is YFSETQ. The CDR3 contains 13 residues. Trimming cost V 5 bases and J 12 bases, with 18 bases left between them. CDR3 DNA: TGCGCCAGCAGAGGGGGTGGTGTAGAAGGGCAGTTCTTC. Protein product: CASRGGGVEGQFF.

CDR3 sequence (DNA): TGTGCCAGCTCACCAGTTAAGGACACCGGGGAGCTGTTTTTT. Encoded protein: CASSPVKDTGELFF. The rearrangement uses TRBV18 and TRBJ2-2, with unresolved D. The germline V and J ends were trimmed by 2 bases and 3 bases, with 7 bases remaining between them. This CDR3 is 14 amino acids long. Germline V gene data show CDR1 as KGHSH and CDR2 as LQKENI.

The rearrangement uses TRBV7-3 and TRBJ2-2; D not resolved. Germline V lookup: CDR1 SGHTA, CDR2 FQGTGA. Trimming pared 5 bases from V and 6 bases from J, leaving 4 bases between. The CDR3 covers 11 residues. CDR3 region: CASSLSGELFF. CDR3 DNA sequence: TGTGCCAGCAGCCTATCCGGGGAGCTGTTTTTT.

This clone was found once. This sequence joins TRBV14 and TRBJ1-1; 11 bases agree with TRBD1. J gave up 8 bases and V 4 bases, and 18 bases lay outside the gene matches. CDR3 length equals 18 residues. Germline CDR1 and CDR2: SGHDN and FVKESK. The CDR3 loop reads CASSRRGRDRGSFTEAFF. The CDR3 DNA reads TGTGCCAGCAGCCGAAGAGGTCGGGACAGGGGGTCCTTCACCGAAGCTTTCTTT.

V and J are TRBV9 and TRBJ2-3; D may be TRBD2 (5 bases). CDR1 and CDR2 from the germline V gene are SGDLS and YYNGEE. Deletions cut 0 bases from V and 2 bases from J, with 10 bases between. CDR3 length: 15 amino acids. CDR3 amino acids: CASSVGGAHTDTQYF. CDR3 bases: TGTGCCAGCAGCGTAGGGGGAGCCCACACAGATACGCAGTATTTT.

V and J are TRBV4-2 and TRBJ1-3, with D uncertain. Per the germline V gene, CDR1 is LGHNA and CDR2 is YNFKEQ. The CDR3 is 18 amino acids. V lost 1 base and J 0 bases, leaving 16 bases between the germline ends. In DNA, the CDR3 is TGTGCCAGCAGCCAAGTTTCGGCAGGAACCATCTCTGGAAACACCATATATTTT. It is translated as CASSQVSAGTISGNTIYF.

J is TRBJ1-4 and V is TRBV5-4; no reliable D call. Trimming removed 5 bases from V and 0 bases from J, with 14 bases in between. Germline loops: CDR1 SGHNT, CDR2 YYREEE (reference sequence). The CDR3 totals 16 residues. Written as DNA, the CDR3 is TGTGCCAGCAGTAGTGGACGGGCTGCAACTAATGAAAAACTGTTTTTT. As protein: CASSSGRAATNEKLFF.

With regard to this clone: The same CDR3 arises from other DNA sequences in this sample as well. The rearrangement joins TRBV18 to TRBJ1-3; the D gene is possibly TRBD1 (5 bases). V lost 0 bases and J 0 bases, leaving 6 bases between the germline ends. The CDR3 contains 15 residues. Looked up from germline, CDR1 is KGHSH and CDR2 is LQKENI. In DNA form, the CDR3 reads TGTGCCAGCTCACCACCGGGGGGCTCTGGAAACACCATATATTTT. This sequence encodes CASSPPGGSGNTIYF. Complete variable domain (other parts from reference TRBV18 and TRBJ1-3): NAGVMQNPRHLVRRRGQEARLRCSPMKGHSHVYWYRQLPEEGLKFMVYLQKENIIDESGMPKERFSAEFPKEGPSILRIQQVVRGDSAAYFCASSPPGGSGNTIYFGEGSWLTVV.

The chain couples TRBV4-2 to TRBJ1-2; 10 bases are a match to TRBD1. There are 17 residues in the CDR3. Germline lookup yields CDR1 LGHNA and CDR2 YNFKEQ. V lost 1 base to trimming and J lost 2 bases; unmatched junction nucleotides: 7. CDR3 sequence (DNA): TGTGCCAGCAGCCAAGCCCTGACAGGGGGCCTAAACTATGGCTACACCTTC. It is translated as CASSQALTGGLNYGYTF.

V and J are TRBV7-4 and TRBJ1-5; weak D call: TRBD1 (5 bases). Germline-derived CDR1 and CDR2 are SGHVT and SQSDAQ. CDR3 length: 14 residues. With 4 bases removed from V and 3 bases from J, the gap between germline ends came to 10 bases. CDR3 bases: TGTGCCAGCAGCTCAGTGGGGGACAATCAGCCCCAGCATTTT. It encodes CASSSVGDNQPQHF.

This CDR3 is CASSLGGIGEKLFF. In DNA, the CDR3 is TGTGCCAGCAGCTTGGGGGGTATTGGGGAAAAACTGTTTTTT. The V gene is TRBV5-6, the J gene TRBJ1-4; D is undetermined. The CDR3 sequence is 14 residues long. With 0 bases removed from V and 8 bases from J, the gap between germline ends came to 11 bases. Germline values: CDR1 SGHDT, CDR2 YYEEEE. The full variable domain, in which reference TRBV5-6 and TRBJ1-4 provide the parts outside the CDR3, is DAGVTQSPTHLIKTRGQQVTLRCSPKSGHDTVSWYQQALGQGPQFIFQYYEEEERQRGNFPDRFSGHQFPNYSSELNVNALLLGDSALYLCASSLGGIGEKLFFGSGTQLSVL.

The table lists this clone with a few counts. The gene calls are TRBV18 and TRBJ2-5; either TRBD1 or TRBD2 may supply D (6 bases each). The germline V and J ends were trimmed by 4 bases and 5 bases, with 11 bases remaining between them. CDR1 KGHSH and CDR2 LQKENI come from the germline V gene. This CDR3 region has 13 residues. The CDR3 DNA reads TGTGCCAGCTCACTCCAGGGGAGGGAGACCCAGTACTTC. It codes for CASSLQGRETQYF.

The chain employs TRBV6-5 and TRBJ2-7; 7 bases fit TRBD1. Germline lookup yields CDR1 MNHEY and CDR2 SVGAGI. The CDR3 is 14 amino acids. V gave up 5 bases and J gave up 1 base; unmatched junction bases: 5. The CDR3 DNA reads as TGTGCCAGCAGTGGAAGGGACAGATCCTACGAGCAGTACTTC. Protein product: CASSGRDRSYEQYF.

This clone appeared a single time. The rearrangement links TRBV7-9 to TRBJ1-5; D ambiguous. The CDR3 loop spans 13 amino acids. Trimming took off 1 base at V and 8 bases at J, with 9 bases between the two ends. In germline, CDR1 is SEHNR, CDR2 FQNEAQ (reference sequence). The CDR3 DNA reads TGTGCCAGCAGCTTAGGGAGTCTTGAGCCCCAGCATTTT. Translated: CASSLGSLEPQHF. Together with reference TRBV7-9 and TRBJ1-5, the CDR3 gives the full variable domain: DTGVSQNPRHKITKRGQNVTFRCDPISEHNRLYWYRQTLGQGPEFLTYFQNEAQLEKSRLLSDRFSAERPKGSFSTLEIQRTEQGDSAMYLCASSLGSLEPQHFGDGTRLSIL.

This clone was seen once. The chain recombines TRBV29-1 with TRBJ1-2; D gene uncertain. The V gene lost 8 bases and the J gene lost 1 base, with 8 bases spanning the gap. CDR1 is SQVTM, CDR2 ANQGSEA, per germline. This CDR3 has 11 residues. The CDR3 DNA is TGCAGCACGAAAAGTAACTATGGCTACACCTTC. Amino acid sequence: CSTKSNYGYTF.

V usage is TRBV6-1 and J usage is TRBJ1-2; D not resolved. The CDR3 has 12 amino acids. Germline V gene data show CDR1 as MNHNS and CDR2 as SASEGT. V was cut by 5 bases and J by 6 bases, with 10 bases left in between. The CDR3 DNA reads TGTGCCAGCAGTACGGTGGCGAATGGCTACACCTTC. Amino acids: CASSTVANGYTF.

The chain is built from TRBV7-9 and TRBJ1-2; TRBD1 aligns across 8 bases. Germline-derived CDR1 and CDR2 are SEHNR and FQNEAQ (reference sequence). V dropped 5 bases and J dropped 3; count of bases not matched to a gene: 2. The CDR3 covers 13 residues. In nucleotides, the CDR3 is TGTGCCAGCAGCCGGACAGGGTACTATGGCTACACCTTC. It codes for CASSRTGYYGYTF.

The DNA of the CDR3 is TGTGCCAGCAGCCACAGGGGGGATGAGCAGTTCTTC. It is translated as CASSHRGDEQFF. V and J are TRBV11-3 and TRBJ2-1, with 8 positions matching TRBD1. The CDR3 spans 12 residues. Per germline, CDR1 SGHNT and CDR2 YENEEA. With V trimmed by 5 bases and J by 8 bases, 2 bases remained unmatched.

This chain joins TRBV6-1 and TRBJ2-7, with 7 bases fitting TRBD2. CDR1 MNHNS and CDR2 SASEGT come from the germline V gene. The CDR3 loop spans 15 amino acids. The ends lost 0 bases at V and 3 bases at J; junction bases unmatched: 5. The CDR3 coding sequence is TGTGCCAGCAGTGAAGCGGAGGGAGGGATCTACGAGCAGTACGTC. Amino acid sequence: CASSEAEGGIYEQYV.

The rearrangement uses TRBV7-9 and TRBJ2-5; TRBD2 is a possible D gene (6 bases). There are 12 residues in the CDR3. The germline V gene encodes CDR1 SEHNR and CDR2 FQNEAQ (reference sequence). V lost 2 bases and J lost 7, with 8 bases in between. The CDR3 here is CASSLKGGTQYF. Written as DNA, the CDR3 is TGTGCCAGCAGCTTAAAGGGAGGGACCCAGTACTTC.